This section outlines one T cell receptor (beta chain) sequence together with its context. These data come from a study of T-cell reconstitution after alpha-beta-depleted transplantation in children. Unique molecular identifiers were used to barcode this TCRbeta library. MiXCR was run by TCRdb on the PCR reads, yielding one entry per CDR3 protein. The sample yields around 360,000 distinct CDR3 sequences, 10% seen once. The sample in question was PBMCs from the stem cell graft donor, obtained from the stem cell graft. This TCR was recovered from a human donor who donated a stem cell graft to a child with acute lymphoblastic leukemia.

In nucleotides, the CDR3 is TGTGCCAGCAGTACATATGCAGGGAGACCGAACACTGAAGCTTTCTTT. It is translated as CASSTYAGRPNTEAFF. The rearrangement links TRBV28 to TRBJ1-1; the D gene is possibly TRBD1 (5 bases). Germline V gene data show CDR1 as MDHEN and CDR2 as SYDVKM. The CDR3 is 16 residues long. Trimming took 5 bases from V and 1 from J, leaving 17 bases between them.